This TCR beta chain was profiled in a study of beta chain features in type 1 diabetes. The investigators reverse transcribed all of the isolated RNA, so they sequenced expressed TCRB transcripts. The repertoire was sequenced with immunoSEQ multiplex PCR; TCRdb's copy has only in-frame clones and lacks some. In the table there are 900,000 or so clones, roughly 17% of which are singletons. A few counts support this clone. Trimming left V 7 bases short and J 13 bases short, with 17 bases between. Looked up from germline, CDR1 is ENHRY and CDR2 is SYGVKD. The CDR3 has 13 residues. Source material: naive CD4+ T cells from blood. This rearrangement joins TRBV10-3 to TRBJ1-6, with a tentative D call TRBD1 (5 bases). The sequence was collected from a woman aged 18-29 years in good health. DNA for the CDR3: TGTGCCATCAATCAGGGACGGAATCGGCCCCTCCACTTT. It codes for CAINQGRNRPLHF.